These T cell receptor beta chains were read from a single sample in a study of blood T cell repertoires in COVID-19. Method: immunoSEQ multiplex PCR; TCRdb's copy keeps in-frame clones and lacks some. In the table there are some 180,000 clones, around 85% of which are singletons. The source material was PBMCs or T cells enriched from blood (not recorded which). The receptors were sampled from a man aged 40-55 years who had recovered from COVID-19. The CDR3 runs from the conserved cysteine through the conserved F or W. A D gene is named only where the DNA matches it firmly. Rows give clone size only sometimes, using once, few, many, or a class for an expanded clone.

CDR3 protein: CASSLAGVGTEAFF; CDR3 DNA: TGCGCCAGCAGCTTGGCAGGGGTGGGCACTGAAGCTTTCTTT; D gene: NA; V gene: TRBV5-1; clone size: NA; J gene: TRBJ1-1; CDR3 length: 14
CDR3 protein: CAWIREGNSPLHF; CDR3 DNA: TGTGCCTGGATCAGGGAAGGAAATTCACCCCTCCACTTT; D gene: NA; V gene: TRBV30; clone size: NA; J gene: TRBJ1-6; CDR3 length: 13
CDR3 protein: CSASVLRDYEQYF; CDR3 DNA: TGCAGTGCTAGTGTTCTTCGGGATTACGAGCAGTACTTC; D gene: NA; V gene: TRBV20-1; clone size: once; J gene: TRBJ2-7; CDR3 length: 13
CDR3 protein: CASSMRGTGSTGELFF; CDR3 DNA: TGTGCCAGTAGTATGCGGGGGACAGGGTCCACCGGGGAGCTGTTTTTT; D gene: TRBD1; V gene: TRBV19; clone size: NA; J gene: TRBJ2-2; CDR3 length: 16
CDR3 protein: CASSDRGEQFF; CDR3 DNA: TGTGCCAGCAGTGACAGGGGTGAGCAGTTCTTC; D gene: TRBD1; V gene: TRBV28; clone size: NA; J gene: TRBJ2-1; CDR3 length: 11
CDR3 protein: CASSEGGSGETQYF; CDR3 DNA: TGTGCCAGCAGTGAAGGAGGGAGCGGAGAGACCCAGTACTTC; D gene: NA; V gene: TRBV25-1; clone size: NA; J gene: TRBJ2-5; CDR3 length: 14
CDR3 protein: CASTSGAKNIQYF; CDR3 DNA: TGTGCCAGCACTTCCGGAGCCAAAAACATTCAGTACTTC; D gene: NA; V gene: TRBV28; clone size: NA; J gene: TRBJ2-4; CDR3 length: 13
CDR3 protein: CASSYGNTIYF; CDR3 DNA: TGTGCCAGTAGCTACGGAAACACCATATATTTT; D gene: NA; V gene: TRBV19; clone size: NA; J gene: TRBJ1-3; CDR3 length: 11
CDR3 protein: CASSQLYANTEAFF; CDR3 DNA: TGTGCCAGCAGCCAACTCTATGCGAACACTGAAGCTTTCTTT; D gene: NA; V gene: TRBV3-1/TRBV3-2; clone size: NA; J gene: TRBJ1-1; CDR3 length: 14
CDR3 protein: CASSLRQGSSTDTQYF; CDR3 DNA: TGTGCCAGCAGTCTACGACAGGGCAGTAGCACAGATACGCAGTATTTT; D gene: TRBD1; V gene: TRBV27; clone size: NA; J gene: TRBJ2-3; CDR3 length: 16
CDR3 protein: CASSFDRMSNSPLHF; CDR3 DNA: TGTGCCAGCAGCTTTGACAGGATGAGTAATTCACCCCTCCACTTT; D gene: NA; V gene: TRBV5-4; clone size: NA; J gene: TRBJ1-6; CDR3 length: 15